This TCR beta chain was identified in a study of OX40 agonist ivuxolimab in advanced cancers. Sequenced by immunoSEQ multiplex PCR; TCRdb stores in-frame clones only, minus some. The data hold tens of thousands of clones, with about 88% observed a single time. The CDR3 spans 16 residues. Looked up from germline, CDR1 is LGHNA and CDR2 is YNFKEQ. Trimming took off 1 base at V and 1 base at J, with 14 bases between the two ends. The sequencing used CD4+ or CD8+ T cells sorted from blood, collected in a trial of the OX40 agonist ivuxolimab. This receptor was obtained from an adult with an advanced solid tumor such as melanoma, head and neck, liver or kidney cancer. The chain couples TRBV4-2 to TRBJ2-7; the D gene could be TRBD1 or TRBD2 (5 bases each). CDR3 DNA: TGTGCCAGCAGCCAAGGGGGACCCCCGGTATCCTACGAGCAGTACTTC. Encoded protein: CASSQGGPPVSYEQYF.